The 15 T cell receptor beta chains below were found in one sample sequenced in a study of beta chain features in type 1 diabetes. The investigators reverse transcribed all of the isolated RNA, so they sequenced expressed TCRB transcripts. Only in-frame clones appear in the TCRdb table, and some are missing; sequencing was by immunoSEQ multiplex PCR. The data contain under 550,000 clones, over 10% of them singletons. The sequenced material came from naive CD4+ T cells from blood. The receptors here all came from a woman in her late teens or twenties in good health.

The V call is TRBV7-2, the J call TRBJ1-1; a weak D match, TRBD1 (5 bases). This CDR3 contains 15 residues. CDR1 SGHTA and CDR2 FQGNSA come from the germline V gene. V was cut by 5 bases and J by 7 bases, with 20 bases left in between. The CDR3 region has the DNA TGTGCCAGCAGCACAAGCAGGATACCAGGGAGTGAAGCTTTCTTT. Its protein is CASSTSRIPGSEAFF.

The sample holds a few counts of this clone. This chain uses TRBV9 with TRBJ2-3; tentative D call: TRBD1 (6 bases). This CDR3 spans 14 amino acids. Germline V gene data show CDR1 as SGDLS and CDR2 as YYNGEE. V was pared by 4 bases and J by 1 base, with 10 bases between. CDR3 sequence (DNA): TGTGCCAGCAGCCCAGGGGTCGGCACAGATACGCAGTATTTT. This encodes CASSPGVGTDTQYF.

A few counts support this clone. The rearrangement uses TRBV19 and TRBJ2-2; the match to TRBD1 covers 7 bases. Germline trimming cut 5 bases from V and 5 bases from J; bases unmatched to any gene: 11. The CDR3 length is 16 residues. Germline values: CDR1 LNHDA, CDR2 SQIVND (reference sequence). CDR3 sequence: CASSAIRQGWTGELFF. The CDR3 DNA reads as TGTGCCAGTAGTGCAATCCGACAGGGATGGACCGGGGAGCTGTTTTTT.

A few counts support this clone. The chain joins TRBV25-1 to TRBJ2-3, with D perhaps given as TRBD1 or TRBD2 (5 bases each). This CDR3 is 13 amino acids long. The V end was cut by 5 bases, the J end by 5 bases, with 11 bases between. Looked up from germline, CDR1 is MGHDK and CDR2 is SYGVNS. CDR3 sequence reads: CASSWAGRDTQYF. The CDR3, as DNA: TGTGCCAGCAGTTGGGCAGGGAGAGATACGCAGTATTTT.

V gene TRBV2 combines with J gene TRBJ2-3; D is unclear. V gave up 3 bases and J gave up 8 bases, with 6 bases separating them. Germline CDR1 and CDR2: SNHLY and FYNNEI. This CDR3 contains 11 residues. The CDR3 DNA reads as TGTGCCAGCAGTGATTGGGTTACGCAGTATTTT. Translating gives CASSDWVTQYF.

This rearrangement joins TRBV25-1 to TRBJ2-7; D is possibly TRBD2 (6 bases). This CDR3 region has 14 residues. Trimming removed 4 bases at V and 2 bases at J, with 12 bases between. Germline CDR1 reads MGHDK; CDR2 reads SYGVNS. This chain's CDR3 is CASSGTRGTYEQYF. The CDR3 region has the DNA TGTGCCAGCAGTGGCACGCGCGGGACCTACGAGCAGTACTTC.

V gene TRBV25-1 combines with J gene TRBJ2-3, with 10 nucleotides matching TRBD1. This CDR3 is 18 amino acids long. Looked up from germline, CDR1 is MGHDK and CDR2 is SYGVNS. V shed 4 bases, J shed 1 base, and the junction held 11 bases outside the gene matches. CDR3 residues: CASSASLGTGDRTDTQYF. DNA of the CDR3: TGTGCCAGCAGTGCCTCCCTGGGGACAGGGGACCGCACAGATACGCAGTATTTT.

This clone was observed a few times. This sequence joins TRBV15 and TRBJ2-1; TRBD1 matches at 8 bases. Trimming removed 0 bases from V and 15 bases from J; junction bases left unmatched: 7. The CDR3 extends over 13 amino acids. Germline V gene sequence: CDR1 LNHNV, CDR2 YYDKDF (reference sequence). Here the CDR3 DNA reads TGTGCCACCAGCAGAGATCAGACAGGGGATAGGTTCTTC. Protein: CATSRDQTGDRFF.

This clone was seen a handful of times. The chain is built from TRBV19 and TRBJ1-5; 8 positions match TRBD1. The CDR3 is 15 amino acids. Germline-derived CDR1 and CDR2 are LNHDA and SQIVND (reference sequence). V was pared by 9 bases and J by 2 bases, with 9 bases of the junction left unmatched. The CDR3 protein is CASAAGTGGNQPQHF. The CDR3 nucleotides are TGTGCCAGCGCGGCCGGGACAGGTGGCAATCAGCCCCAGCATTTT.

This clone was seen more than once but under ten times. The chain combines TRBV30 with TRBJ1-2; the D gene is possibly TRBD1 (5 bases). The CDR3 extends over 14 amino acids. Between the trimmed V and J ends, which lost 3 bases and 4 bases, there was a span of 15 bases. CDR1 is GTSNPN, CDR2 SVGIG, per germline (reference sequence). The CDR3 DNA reads as TGTGCCTGGAGCCCACAGGCTTCTTCCTATGGCTACACCTTC. Residues: CAWSPQASSYGYTF.

This clone was seen only a few times. The chain carries TRBV28 and TRBJ2-7; D is perhaps TRBD2 (5 bases). CDR1 is MDHEN, CDR2 SYDVKM, per germline. CDR3 length: 14 residues. V lost 3 bases and J lost 0, with 9 bases in between. The CDR3: CASSLTGNSYEQYV. The CDR3 DNA reads as TGTGCCAGCAGTTTGACCGGGAACTCCTACGAGCAGTACGTC.

This clone was seen a few times. V usage is TRBV4-2 and J usage is TRBJ1-2, with 8 bases that match TRBD1. The junction had 9 bases not matched to a gene; V was cut back by 3 bases and J by 9 bases. The germline V gene has CDR1 LGHNA and CDR2 YNFKEQ. The CDR3 runs to 14 residues. This chain's CDR3 is CASSHLKDRASYTF. The CDR3 DNA follows: TGTGCCAGCAGCCACCTCAAGGACAGGGCGAGCTACACCTTC.

This clone appeared a few times. The chain joins TRBV2 to TRBJ1-1; D is ambiguous. The CDR3 loop spans 13 amino acids. Germline CDR1 is SNHLY and CDR2 is FYNNEI. Trimming removed 2 bases at V and 7 bases at J, with 11 bases between. The CDR3 DNA reads TGTGCCAGCAGTGAATCGTGGTTAGGTGAAGCTTTCTTT. As protein: CASSESWLGEAFF.

This sequence joins TRBV5-1 and TRBJ2-2, with D perhaps being TRBD1 or TRBD2 (5 bases each). The V gene lost 1 base and the J gene lost 2 bases, with 12 bases spanning the gap. Germline V gives CDR1 SGHRS, CDR2 YFSETQ. This CDR3 is 16 amino acids long. CDR3 in DNA: TGCGCCAGCAGCTTGCGTGGACGGGGCAACACCGGGGAGCTGTTTTTT. It is translated as CASSLRGRGNTGELFF. The entire variable domain, with the rest obtained from reference TRBV5-1 and TRBJ2-2, is as follows: KAGVTQTPRYLIKTRGQQVTLSCSPISGHRSVSWYQQTPGQGLQFLFEYFSETQRNKGNFPGRFSGRQFSNSRSEMNVSTLELGDSALYLCASSLRGRGNTGELFFGEGSRLTVL.

The chain is built from TRBV4-3 and TRBJ2-2; D might be TRBD2 (5 bases). This CDR3 has 15 residues. Germline CDR1 LGHNA, CDR2 YSLEER. Trimming took 1 base from V and 6 from J, leaving 12 bases between them. The CDR3 region has the DNA TGCGCCAGCAGCCAAGCTGCCGGGGTCCCCGGGGAGCTGTTTTTT. This sequence encodes CASSQAAGVPGELFF.